The 4 T cell receptor beta chains reported below all come from one sample, sequenced in a study of OX40 agonist ivuxolimab in advanced cancers. Clones were read by immunoSEQ multiplex PCR, and TCRdb kept only the in-frame ones, dropping some. The top ten clones hold roughly 0.48% of a sample with around 84,000 clones, 70% to 85% of them seen once. The specimen comprised CD4+ or CD8+ T cells sorted from blood, sampled in a trial of the OX40 agonist ivuxolimab. All receptors derive from an adult with an advanced solid tumor such as melanoma, head and neck, liver or kidney cancer.

This chain connects TRBV5-6 to TRBJ1-2; 7 bases agree with TRBD1. The CDR3 extends over 13 amino acids. Per the germline V gene, CDR1 is SGHDT and CDR2 is YYEEEE. V trimming: 2 bases; J trimming: 6 bases; junction bases outside the gene matches: 4. The CDR3: CASSLLQGDGYTF. The CDR3, as DNA: TGTGCCAGCAGCTTACTCCAGGGGGATGGCTACACCTTC. The whole variable domain, filled in from reference TRBV5-6 and TRBJ1-2, reads DAGVTQSPTHLIKTRGQQVTLRCSPKSGHDTVSWYQQALGQGPQFIFQYYEEEERQRGNFPDRFSGHQFPNYSSELNVNALLLGDSALYLCASSLLQGDGYTFGSGTRLTVV.

This chain connects TRBV10-3 to TRBJ2-1; D might be TRBD2 (6 bases). V was shortened by 6 bases and J by 0 bases, with 9 bases between the two germline ends. CDR3 size: 14 residues. Germline CDR1 and CDR2: ENHRY and SYGVKD. Here the CDR3 DNA reads TGTGCCATCAGAGCGGGCAACTCCTACAATGAGCAGTTCTTC. This codes for CAIRAGNSYNEQFF.

The chain links TRBV5-1 to TRBJ1-4; no firm D call. The V gene lost 1 base and the J gene lost 0 bases, with 7 bases spanning the gap. Germline V gene data show CDR1 as SGHRS and CDR2 as YFSETQ. This CDR3 has 15 residues. The CDR3 DNA is TGCGCCAGCAGCTTGCAGGCTTCAACTAATGAAAAACTGTTTTTT. Amino acid sequence: CASSLQASTNEKLFF.

The chain has TRBV19 and TRBJ2-1, with TRBD2 matching 7 bases. V shed 4 bases and J 7 bases; nucleotides not matched to a gene: 7. Looked up from germline, CDR1 is LNHDA and CDR2 is SQIVND (reference sequence). The CDR3 runs 14 residues. This CDR3 reads CASSSVGGPNEQFF. The CDR3 bases are TGTGCCAGTAGTAGTGTGGGAGGGCCGAATGAGCAGTTCTTC.